The clone carrying this TCR beta chain was detected a few times. The CDR3 is made up of 13 amino acids. V shed 6 bases and J shed 3 bases, with 9 bases lying between them. Germline CDR1 reads MNHEY; CDR2 reads SVGEGT. Each CDR3 protein is one row after TCRdb ran MiXCR on the RT-PCR reads. The table records around 700,000 distinct CDR3 sequences, over 12% of them present only once. This chain uses TRBV6-2 or TRBV6-3 with TRBJ1-5; D gene uncertain. The clonotype comes from a female donor in good health, serving as a healthy control. The source material was memory CD4+ T cells from blood. The CDR3 sequence is CASRSTNNQPQHF. The CDR3 nucleotides are TGTGCCAGCAGGTCCACAAACAATCAGCCCCAGCATTTT.